The 8 T cell receptor beta chains reported below all come from one sample, sequenced in a study of vaccination and CD4 T cells after COVID-19. Their antigens remain unidentified. As for treatment: roughly 10-day PBMC culture with coronavirus spike peptide pools or control peptides (ViraFEST assay). Sequencing of DNA taken from cultured CD4+ T cells relied on the Oncomine TCR Beta short-read assay. TCRdb reanalysed the PCR reads using MiXCR and keeps one entry per CDR3 protein. The sample contains about 13,000 distinct CDR3 sequences, 45% to 65% of which appear only once. Sequenced: CD4+ T cells from blood, cultured in vitro. The receptors were gathered from a human donor who had recovered from COVID-19.

This clonotype turned up a few times. The V call is TRBV6-1, the J call TRBJ2-5; D tentatively reads TRBD1 or TRBD2 (5 bases each). With 3 bases removed from V and 7 bases from J, the gap between germline ends came to 12 bases. This CDR3 has 13 amino acids. The V gene's germline CDR1 is MNHNS and CDR2 SASEGT. The CDR3 DNA follows: TGTGCCAGCAGTGATCGGGGCCAGGTGACCCAGTACTTC. This sequence encodes CASSDRGQVTQYF.

The chain has TRBV11-2 and TRBJ1-5, with 7 bases identical to TRBD1. The germline CDR1 and CDR2 sequences are SGHAT and FQNNGV. The CDR3 loop spans 15 amino acids. Germline trimming cut 6 bases from V and 3 bases from J; bases unmatched to any gene: 8. DNA for the CDR3: TGTGCCAGCAGTTGGGACAGAGGTTCCAATCAGCCCCAGCATTTT. Its protein is CASSWDRGSNQPQHF.

The V and J genes are TRBV2 and TRBJ2-1; D ambiguous. Deletions cut 7 bases from V and 0 bases from J, with 7 bases between. CDR1 is SNHLY, CDR2 FYNNEI, per germline. The CDR3 extends over 13 amino acids. The CDR3 protein is CASTLNSYNEQFF. CDR3 DNA sequence: TGTGCCAGCACCCTTAACTCCTACAATGAGCAGTTCTTC.

This chain connects TRBV6-5 to TRBJ2-2; 9 nucleotides match TRBD1. This CDR3 region has 15 residues. Germline V gives CDR1 MNHEY, CDR2 SVGAGI. V was pared by 4 bases and J by 5 bases, with 5 bases of the junction left unmatched. The CDR3 spells CASSSTGGRTGELFF. CDR3 DNA: TGTGCCAGCAGTTCCACAGGGGGCAGAACCGGGGAGCTGTTTTTT.

Written as DNA, the CDR3 is TGTGCCAGCAGTTACGGCGGACAGTTAGCGCGGGAGCAGTACTTC. Its translation: CASSYGGQLAREQYF. This rearrangement joins TRBV6-5 to TRBJ2-7; TRBD1 is a possible D gene (6 bases). The CDR3 is 15 residues long. Looked up from germline, CDR1 is MNHEY and CDR2 is SVGAGI. The V end lost 2 bases, the J end lost 7 bases, and 18 bases lay between the germline ends.

This clonotype was detected only once. The rearrangement uses TRBV6-5 and TRBJ1-1; D gene uncertain. V lost 2 bases and J 2 bases, leaving 12 bases between the germline ends. This CDR3 is built from 15 residues. The germline V gene encodes CDR1 MNHEY and CDR2 SVGAGI. CDR3 coding DNA: TGTGCCAGCAGTTACCTTCGAGGCTCCAACACTGAAGCTTTCTTT. Protein product: CASSYLRGSNTEAFF.

This clonotype was detected only a few times. V gene TRBV15 combines with J gene TRBJ1-2, with no clear D. CDR3 length: 15 residues. The germline gives CDR1 LNHNV, CDR2 YYDKDF (reference sequence). V lost 4 bases to trimming and J lost 4 bases, with 16 bases between them. CDR3 amino acids: CATSKDNQKFYGYTF. CDR3 DNA sequence: TGTGCCACCAGCAAAGACAACCAGAAGTTCTATGGCTACACCTTC.

The J gene is TRBJ1-5, the V gene TRBV15; no reliable D call. Trimming shortened V by 3 bases and J by 3 bases, and 12 bases separated the two germline ends. CDR1 and CDR2 from the germline V gene are LNHNV and YYDKDF (reference sequence). CDR3 length: 15 amino acids. For the CDR3, the DNA is TGTGCCACCAGCAGCAGGCACAGTATCAATCAGCCCCAGCATTTT. Translating gives CATSSRHSINQPQHF.